This T cell receptor beta chain comes out of a study of T cell clonality in common variable immunodeficiency. Findings and caveats of the study: CVID subjects shared fewer TCRbeta clones than healthy controls did. Common variable immunodeficiency TCR beta sequences reportedly had fewer deletions and N-nucleotide insertions. What drives increased CVID clonality needs T cell subpopulation sequencing.

Unmatched junction bases numbered 2, after V lost 3 bases and J lost 2 bases. CDR3 length: 14 amino acids. In this sample, this clone turned up many times. Its antigen is undetermined. The read is 3 residues too short to cover the CDR3 end, so that end is filled in from the germline J gene. Only in-frame clones appear in the TCRdb table, and some are missing; sequencing was by immunoSEQ multiplex PCR. Altogether about 37,000 clones were found in the sample, and no singletons occur. This clonotype was obtained from a person aged 18 to 75 in good health. This chain connects TRBV12-3 or TRBV12-4 to TRBJ2-3; 7 nucleotides match TRBD1. Sequencing was performed on peripheral blood mononuclear cells. CDR3 bases read: TGTGCCAGCAGTTTGGGGACAGACACAGATACG. This codes for CASSLGTDTDT. The whole CDR3 region reads CASSLGTDTDTQYF.